These 2 T cell receptor beta chains were sequenced from one sample in a study of blood T cell repertoires in COVID-19. Sequencing was performed with immunoSEQ multiplex PCR; in TCRdb, only in-frame clones are kept and a portion is missing. The table includes tens of thousands of clones, over 80% detected once. Sample: peripheral blood. These receptors came from a woman over 75 with acute or convalescent COVID-19.

The chain employs TRBV11-2 and TRBJ2-7; maybe TRBD1 (5 bases). CDR1 and CDR2 from the germline V gene are SGHAT and FQNNGV. CDR3 length: 14 amino acids. V lost 5 bases, J lost 2 bases, and 13 bases lay in between. Here the CDR3 DNA reads TGTGCCAGCAGCCCAACCTGGGGCCCCTACGAGCAGTACTTC. Encoded protein: CASSPTWGPYEQYF.

CDR3: CASSLADTGELFF. The CDR3 DNA is TGTGCCAGCAGCTTAGCGGACACCGGGGAGCTGTTTTTT. V and J are TRBV5-6 and TRBJ2-2; TRBD2 is a possible D gene (5 bases). The CDR3 runs 13 residues. Germline V CDR1 and CDR2: SGHDT, YYEEEE. Trimming cost V 2 bases and J 3 bases, with 5 bases left between them.